These 30 T cell receptor beta chains were sequenced from one sample in a study of shared clonotypes between healthy human individuals. TCRdb keeps only in-frame clones here, not all; method: immunoSEQ multiplex PCR. The table shows around 640,000 clones, with roughly 96% occurring only once. Naivety among CD8 cells was defined by CD45RO negativity and positive CCR7 selection, thereby excluding terminally differentiated effector memory CD45RA+ cells. The specimen was naive CD8+ T cells sorted from blood. Receptors originate from a woman in her twenties or thirties in good health.

The J gene is TRBJ2-6, the V gene TRBV13; tentative D call: TRBD1 (5 bases). V shed 5 bases and J shed 3 bases, with 8 bases lying between them. Germline loops: CDR1 PRHDT, CDR2 FYEKMQ (reference sequence). The CDR3 is made up of 14 amino acids. The CDR3 loop is CASSAGHGANVLTF. The CDR3 DNA is TGTGCCAGCAGCGCAGGGCATGGGGCCAACGTCCTGACTTTC.

This chain joins TRBV5-4 and TRBJ2-3, with 8 positions matching TRBD2. The CDR3 length is 14 residues. The V and J ends lost 5 bases and 4 bases, in that order; junction bases with no gene match: 6. The V gene's germline CDR1 is SGHNT and CDR2 YYREEE (reference sequence). CDR3 DNA sequence: TGTGCCAGCAGAAAAGCGGGAGAGCCAGATACGCAGTATTTT. It yields the protein CASRKAGEPDTQYF.

V usage is TRBV27 and J usage is TRBJ2-7; unclear D gene. CDR3 size: 14 residues. Deletions cut 3 bases from V and 3 bases from J, with 12 bases between. Germline loops: CDR1 MNHEY, CDR2 SMNVEV (reference sequence). CDR3 nucleotide sequence: TGTGCCAGCAGTTTTTCTTTGGGCGGCTACGAGCAGTACTTC. This codes for CASSFSLGGYEQYF.

This chain joins TRBV29-1 and TRBJ2-3; a weak D match, TRBD2 (5 bases). Trimming stripped 3 bases from V and 0 bases from J, with 7 bases between. The CDR3 covers 13 residues. Germline CDR1 is SQVTM and CDR2 is ANQGSEA. CDR3 sequence reads: CSVDGGSTDTQYF. For the CDR3, the DNA is TGCAGCGTTGATGGAGGTAGCACAGATACGCAGTATTTT.

This chain joins TRBV4-2 and TRBJ1-1, with TRBD1 matching over 7 bases. Trimming cost V 5 bases and J 2 bases; bases outside gene matches: 5. The CDR3 is 14 amino acids. Germline loops: CDR1 LGHNA, CDR2 YNFKEQ. The CDR3: CASSLGQSNTEAFF. Written as DNA, the CDR3 is TGTGCCAGCAGCTTGGGACAGTCTAACACTGAAGCTTTCTTT.

In the case of this clone: Other DNA sequences in the sample encode the same CDR3. The chain is built from TRBV6-5 and TRBJ2-7; D unclear. CDR3 length: 15 amino acids. V was pared by 0 bases and J by 2 bases, with 11 bases between. Germline CDR1 MNHEY, CDR2 SVGAGI. The CDR3 here is CASSYSASGTYEQYF. The CDR3 DNA sequence: TGTGCCAGCAGTTACTCCGCCTCAGGTACCTACGAGCAGTACTTC.

The chain combines TRBV5-4 with TRBJ2-7, with 12 bases matching TRBD2. Germline V gene lookup returns CDR1 SGHNT and CDR2 YYREEE (reference sequence). Trimming removed 2 bases from V and 7 bases from J; junction bases left unmatched: 4. The CDR3 length is 14 residues. The CDR3 here is CASSLLAGGGEQYF. The CDR3 nucleotides are TGTGCCAGCAGCTTACTAGCGGGAGGAGGTGAGCAGTACTTC.

The chain links TRBV9 to TRBJ1-4; possibly TRBD1 for D (6 bases). V was cut by 3 bases and J by 8 bases, with 14 bases left in between. The CDR3 sequence is 14 residues long. Germline V CDR1 and CDR2: SGDLS, YYNGEE. CDR3 sequence reads: CASSGDTQDEKLFF. The CDR3 DNA reads TGTGCCAGCAGCGGGGACACCCAGGACGAAAAACTGTTTTTT.

The chain is built from TRBV4-1 and TRBJ2-3; D gene uncertain. V lost 0 bases and J lost 4, with 8 bases in between. Germline V gene data show CDR1 as MGHRA and CDR2 as YSYEKL. The CDR3 totals 14 residues. This CDR3 reads CASSQDSTSDTQYF. The CDR3 DNA reads TGCGCCAGCAGCCAAGATAGCACGTCAGATACGCAGTATTTT.

This chain connects TRBV27 to TRBJ2-7; D unresolved. The CDR3 contains 14 residues. From germline, CDR1 is MNHEY and CDR2 SMNVEV (reference sequence). The ends were cut back, 3 bases at V and 3 bases at J, with 12 bases in the middle. CDR3 residues: CASSLKGPGYEQYF. DNA of the CDR3: TGTGCCAGCAGTTTGAAGGGTCCCGGCTACGAGCAGTACTTC.

This clone came up once. This chain joins TRBV13 and TRBJ2-1; 14 positions match TRBD2. The CDR3 has 16 residues. The ends lost 5 bases at V and 8 bases at J; junction bases unmatched: 8. The germline V gene encodes CDR1 PRHDT and CDR2 FYEKMQ (reference sequence). The CDR3 is CASSEETSGRVDEQFF. As DNA, the CDR3 is TGTGCCAGCAGCGAAGAGACTAGCGGGAGGGTCGATGAGCAGTTCTTC.

The CDR3 DNA reads as TGTGCCAGCAGTTTCAGGGAAGCGGGGCTTGGCGATGAGCAGTTCTTC. Translated: CASSFREAGLGDEQFF. V usage is TRBV28 and J usage is TRBJ2-1; 7 nucleotides agree with TRBD2. This CDR3 region has 16 residues. Germline lookup yields CDR1 MDHEN and CDR2 SYDVKM. The junction had 13 bases not matched to a gene; V was cut back by 3 bases and J by 8 bases.

V and J are TRBV11-2 and TRBJ1-1; D remains ambiguous. V lost 1 base and J 7 bases, leaving 13 bases between the germline ends. Looked up from germline, CDR1 is SGHAT and CDR2 is FQNNGV. The length of the CDR3 is 14 residues. Written as DNA, the CDR3 is TGTGCCAGCAGCTTAGTCATGTTCCCCGGTGAAGCTTTCTTT. It yields the protein CASSLVMFPGEAFF.

The gene calls are TRBV4-1 and TRBJ2-1; TRBD1 matches at 11 bases. This CDR3 contains 18 residues. Germline assignment: CDR1 MGHRA and CDR2 YSYEKL. Trimming cost V 0 bases and J 12 bases; bases outside gene matches: 16. The chain's CDR3 is CASSQEQGGTGGIGWQFF. The CDR3 DNA follows: TGCGCCAGCAGCCAAGAGCAAGGAGGGACAGGGGGTATTGGTTGGCAGTTCTTC.

The V and J genes are TRBV10-3 and TRBJ2-2; TRBD2 might be the D (5 bases). Germline V CDR1 and CDR2: ENHRY, SYGVKD. Trimming removed 5 bases from V and 9 bases from J, with 7 bases in between. The CDR3 has 11 amino acids. DNA for the CDR3: TGTGCCATCAGTCCGGGAAGGGAGCTGTTTTTT. This translates into CAISPGRELFF.

As for this clone: The junction departs from the called germline gene at one end, perhaps through a read error. J is TRBJ1-2 and V is TRBV6-1; TRBD1 aligns across 8 bases. The CDR3 has 17 amino acids. Germline CDR1 MNHNS, CDR2 SASEGT. The DNA for the CDR3 is TGTGCCAGCAGTGAAGACCCCCATGAGACAGGGGCGAGGGGGATGATCTTC. It specifies CASSEDPHETGARGMIF.

The rearrangement links TRBV25-1 to TRBJ2-3; no firm D call. Trimming left V 2 bases short and J 0 bases short, with 12 bases between. Per the germline V gene, CDR1 is MGHDK and CDR2 is SYGVNS. This CDR3 is 16 amino acids long. CDR3 bases: TGTGCCAGCAGTGAAAGCGTTTTAGGAAGCACAGATACGCAGTATTTT. Translation: CASSESVLGSTDTQYF.

The chain carries TRBV4-1 and TRBJ2-7, with 8 bases fitting TRBD2. This CDR3 spans 15 amino acids. Germline CDR1 is MGHRA and CDR2 is YSYEKL. Losses at the gene ends were 5 bases for V and 3 bases for J; bases not matched to a gene: 9. The CDR3 DNA is TGCGCCAGCAGCGAGAGGGGTAGCGGGAACTACGAGCAGTACTTC. It codes for CASSERGSGNYEQYF.

The V call is TRBV7-8, the J call TRBJ2-5, with TRBD2 identical over 8 bases. V gave up 1 base and J gave up 1 base; unmatched junction bases: 17. This CDR3 is 20 amino acids long. Germline CDR1 SGHVS, CDR2 FQNEAQ. This chain's CDR3 is CASSLDGSGTSRYAQETQYF. The CDR3 DNA reads as TGTGCCAGCAGCTTAGACGGTAGCGGGACCAGTAGATACGCCCAAGAGACCCAGTACTTC.

The chain recombines TRBV21-1 with TRBJ1-3; the DNA was not used to check the table's D call, TRBD1. TRBV21-1 is a pseudogene. This CDR3 is built from 16 residues. CDR3 sequence reads: CASRNGTKFSGNTIYF. DNA for the CDR3: TGTGCCAGCAGAAACGGGACAAAATTCTCTGGAAACACCATATATTTT.

The V gene is TRBV27, the J gene TRBJ2-5; D could derive from TRBD1 or TRBD2 (6 bases each). The germline gives CDR1 MNHEY, CDR2 SMNVEV (reference sequence). V was trimmed by 5 bases and J by 2 bases, leaving 12 bases between them. CDR3 length: 14 amino acids. The CDR3 DNA sequence: TGTGCCAGCAGTCCCCGGGGGCAGCAAGAGACCCAGTACTTC. It specifies CASSPRGQQETQYF.

The chain has TRBV6-6 and TRBJ1-2; D not resolved. V was shortened by 3 bases and J by 6 bases, with 5 bases between the two germline ends. Germline V lookup: CDR1 MNHNY, CDR2 SVGAGI (reference sequence). The CDR3 has 11 residues. CDR3 bases: TGTGCCAGCAGTTATGTCGATGGCTACACCTTC. This gives the protein CASSYVDGYTF.

The chain uses TRBV27 and TRBJ2-1; tentatively, D is TRBD2 (5 bases). Trimming left V 10 bases short and J 8 bases short, with 12 bases between. The CDR3 runs 11 residues. Germline V gives CDR1 MNHEY, CDR2 SMNVEV (reference sequence). The CDR3 nucleotides are TGTGCCACCCTGATCGGGGATGAGCAGTTCTTC. Translated, it gives CATLIGDEQFF.

The chain links TRBV4-2 to TRBJ2-1; D is uncertain. Germline V gives CDR1 LGHNA, CDR2 YNFKEQ. Trimming removed 0 bases from V and 7 bases from J, with 7 bases in between. The CDR3 contains 13 residues. This CDR3 reads CASSQDNGNEQFF. The CDR3 DNA reads as TGTGCCAGCAGCCAAGATAACGGAAATGAGCAGTTCTTC.

This chain connects TRBV29-1 to TRBJ1-2; a weak D match, TRBD1 (6 bases). The CDR3 has 12 residues. The germline CDR1 and CDR2 sequences are SQVTM and ANQGSEA. Trimming cost V 1 base and J 4 bases, with 7 bases left between them. The CDR3 DNA reads TGCAGCGTTGAAGTGGACAGCTATGGCTACACCTTC. Translating gives CSVEVDSYGYTF. The whole variable domain, filled in from reference TRBV29-1 and TRBJ1-2, reads SAVISQKPSRDICQRGTSLTIQCQVDSQVTMMFWYRQQPGQSLTLIATANQGSEATYESGFVIDKFPISRPNLTFSTLTVSNMSPEDSSIYLCSVEVDSYGYTFGSGTRLTVV.

The rearrangement joins TRBV5-6 to TRBJ1-4, with a possible D match to TRBD1 (5 bases). CDR3 length: 13 amino acids. Deletions cut 3 bases from V and 6 bases from J, with 9 bases between. In germline, CDR1 is SGHDT, CDR2 YYEEEE. This CDR3 is CASSWDGDEKLFF. The CDR3 bases are TGTGCCAGCAGCTGGGACGGGGATGAAAAACTGTTTTTT. Together with reference TRBV5-6 and TRBJ1-4, the CDR3 gives the full variable domain: DAGVTQSPTHLIKTRGQQVTLRCSPKSGHDTVSWYQQALGQGPQFIFQYYEEEERQRGNFPDRFSGHQFPNYSSELNVNALLLGDSALYLCASSWDGDEKLFFGSGTQLSVL.

The chain is built from TRBV9 and TRBJ1-2; TRBD1 agrees at 8 bases. Germline V gene data show CDR1 as SGDLS and CDR2 as YYNGEE. J lost 1 base, V lost 3 bases, and 8 bases had no gene match. The CDR3 consists of 16 residues. CDR3 coding DNA: TGTGCCAGCAGCGGCCGGGACAGGCGTTTTAACTATGGCTACACCTTC. Translating gives CASSGRDRRFNYGYTF.

The chain is built from TRBV30 and TRBJ1-2; D remains unclear. Germline V lookup: CDR1 GTSNPN, CDR2 SVGIG (reference sequence). This CDR3 has 13 residues. The V gene lost 0 bases and the J gene lost 2 bases, with 7 bases spanning the gap. CDR3 DNA: TGTGCCTGGAGTGTATTGGGAAACTATGGCTACACCTTC. Its protein product is CAWSVLGNYGYTF.

The genes are TRBV9 and TRBJ1-1, with a possible D match to TRBD1 (6 bases). Deletions cut 7 bases from V and 1 base from J, with 11 bases between. This CDR3 is built from 13 residues. From germline, CDR1 is SGDLS and CDR2 YYNGEE. Here the CDR3 DNA reads TGTGCCAGCGGGGGCCAAGGGAACACTGAAGCTTTCTTT. Translation gives CASGGQGNTEAFF.

The genes are TRBV7-9 and TRBJ2-7; D not resolved. The CDR3 extends over 12 amino acids. Trimming took 3 bases from V and 2 from J, leaving 5 bases between them. In germline, CDR1 is SEHNR, CDR2 FQNEAQ (reference sequence). DNA of the CDR3: TGTGCCAGCAGCTTCCCGGCCTACGAGCAGTACTTC. Translating it yields CASSFPAYEQYF.